These T cell receptor beta chains were read from a single sample in a study of blood T cell repertoires in COVID-19. TCRdb keeps only in-frame clones here, not all; method: immunoSEQ multiplex PCR. The table records around 320,000 clones, roughly 85% of them present only once. Sequenced material: peripheral blood. Every receptor here comes from a human donor in a cohort sampled during active COVID-19. Both conserved end residues are part of each CDR3. A D gene is named only where the DNA matches it firmly. Where a row states a size, it is once, few, many or the class of an expanded clone; other rows omit it.

d_gene	v_gene	abundance	len	j_gene	CDR3aa	CDR3nt
NA	TRBV21-1	NA	16	TRBJ2-7	CASSLKTVYPSYEQYF	TGTGCCAGCAGCCTCAAAACTGTTTACCCCTCCTACGAGCAGTACTTC
NA	TRBV24-1	NA	13	TRBJ2-1	CATSDYLEDEQFF	TGTGCCACCAGTGATTACCTTGAGGATGAGCAGTTCTTC
NA	TRBV21-1	NA	15	TRBJ1-2	CASSKETGSLRSYTF	TGTGCCAGCAGCAAAGAAACAGGTAGCCTACGTAGCTACACCTTC
NA	TRBV30	NA	12	TRBJ1-1	CAWGRRNTEAFF	TGTGCCTGGGGTCGTAGGAACACTGAAGCTTTCTTT
TRBD1	TRBV3-1/TRBV3-2	few	16	TRBJ1-3	CASSLRTGSSGNTIYF	TGTGCCAGCAGCCTCCGGACAGGCAGCTCTGGAAACACCATATATTTT
TRBD1	TRBV10-3	NA	13	TRBJ1-6	CASGQVNNSPLHF	TGTGCCTCTGGACAGGTTAATAATTCACCCCTCCACTTT
TRBD1	TRBV27	few	16	TRBJ2-2	CASSISGQAFTGELFF	TGTGCCAGCAGCATTTCGGGACAGGCGTTCACCGGGGAGCTGTTTTTT
TRBD1	TRBV6-1	NA	15	TRBJ1-2	CASSERRQGGYGYTF	TGTGCCAGCAGTGAAAGAAGACAGGGAGGATATGGCTACACCTTC
NA	TRBV13	NA	13	TRBJ1-6	CASSSTGNSPLHF	TGTGCCAGCAGCTCGACAGGCAATTCACCCCTCCACTTT
NA	TRBV6-1	NA	19	TRBJ2-2	CASSDTPPNRERYTGELFF	TGTGCCAGCAGTGACACCCCTCCCAACAGGGAACGGTACACCGGGGAGCTGTTTTTT
TRBD1	TRBV18	once	15	TRBJ1-5	CASSLSGTGNQPQHF	TGTGCCAGCTCCCTATCCGGGACAGGGAATCAGCCCCAGCATTTT
TRBD2	TRBV24-1	NA	17	TRBJ2-1	CATSGGTSGGTYNEQFF	TGTGCCACCAGTGGGGGGACTAGCGGGGGAACCTACAATGAGCAGTTCTTC
TRBD1	TRBV2	NA	14	TRBJ1-5	CASSATGGNQPQHF	TGTGCCAGCAGTGCCACAGGGGGAAATCAGCCCCAGCATTTT
NA	TRBV21-1	NA	22	TRBJ2-1	CASSKEPRFPLPGTPRYNEQFF	TGTGCCAGCAGCAAAGAACCCCGATTCCCACTACCAGGGACTCCGCGCTACAATGAGCAGTTCTTC
NA	TRBV4-1	NA	15	TRBJ2-7	CASSQEWTALYEQYF	TGCGCCAGCAGCCAGGAATGGACAGCCTTATACGAGCAGTACTTC
NA	TRBV18	NA	13	TRBJ2-7	CASSPPVNYEQYF	TGTGCCAGCTCACCACCCGTAAACTACGAGCAGTACTTC
NA	TRBV10-1	NA	13	TRBJ1-1	CASSEARGTEAFF	TGCGCCAGCAGTGAGGCCCGCGGGACTGAAGCTTTCTTT
NA	TRBV10-3	NA	13	TRBJ1-1	CAISWTELTEAFF	TGTGCCATCAGTTGGACAGAACTCACTGAAGCTTTCTTT
NA	TRBV19	NA	15	TRBJ1-3	CASSLRQRSGNTIYF	TGTGCCAGTAGTTTAAGGCAGCGCTCTGGAAACACCATATATTTT
TRBD2	TRBV7-3	NA	17	TRBJ2-1	CASSPGLAGGPNNEQFF	TGTGCCAGCAGCCCCGGACTAGCGGGGGGACCGAACAATGAGCAGTTCTTC
NA	TRBV7-6	NA	15	TRBJ1-1	CASSLASTENAEAFF	TGTGCCAGCAGCTTAGCGTCGACAGAAAACGCTGAAGCTTTCTTT
NA	TRBV5-4	few	13	TRBJ1-2	CASSLDRENDYTF	TGTGCCAGCAGCTTGGACCGGGAGAATGACTACACCTTC
NA	TRBV30	NA	11	TRBJ1-2	CAWSDRDGYTF	TGTGCCTGGAGTGATCGGGATGGCTACACCTTC
TRBD1	TRBV28	many	15	TRBJ1-5	CASSPQGGGNQPQHF	TGTGCCAGCAGTCCCCAGGGGGGCGGGAATCAGCCCCAGCATTTT
NA	TRBV19	NA	16	TRBJ1-1	CASSDPPGARYTEAFF	TGTGCCAGTAGTGACCCCCCAGGGGCGAGGTACACTGAAGCTTTCTTT
TRBD1	TRBV11-2	NA	16	TRBJ2-1	CASSSRTGKSYNEQFF	TGTGCCAGCAGCTCCCGGACAGGAAAATCCTACAATGAGCAGTTCTTC
NA	TRBV7-7	once	15	TRBJ2-2	CASSHGTPNTGELFF	TGTGCCAGCAGCCACGGGACTCCGAACACCGGGGAGCTGTTTTTT
TRBD1	TRBV5-1	NA	14	TRBJ1-5	CASSPGQGKQPQHF	TGCGCCAGCAGTCCAGGACAGGGCAAACAGCCCCAGCATTTT
TRBD2	TRBV20-1	NA	15	TRBJ2-2	CSASQGLGSKGELFF	TGCAGTGCTAGTCAGGGACTAGGGAGTAAGGGGGAGCTGTTTTTT
TRBD1	TRBV5-1	NA	17	TRBJ2-3	CASSLASGTGGPDTQYF	TGCGCCAGCAGCTTGGCCTCCGGGACAGGGGGCCCAGATACGCAGTATTTT
NA	TRBV7-8	many	17	TRBJ2-1	CASSGATRFDPYNEQFF	TGTGCCAGCAGCGGGGCGACAAGGTTCGATCCGTACAATGAGCAGTTCTTC
TRBD1	TRBV29-1	NA	15	TRBJ2-3	CSVTRQGAPTDTQYF	TGCAGCGTGACGAGACAGGGGGCCCCCACAGATACGCAGTATTTT
NA	TRBV21-1	NA	15	TRBJ1-2	CASSKEDGGAGGYTF	TGTGCCAGCAGCAAAGAGGATGGGGGCGCGGGTGGCTACACCTTC
TRBD1	TRBV13	NA	14	TRBJ1-2	CASSSRDRVRGYTF	TGTGCCAGCAGCTCACGGGACAGGGTGAGAGGCTACACCTTC
TRBD1	TRBV5-4	once	17	TRBJ2-7	CASSFFGGTGGAYEQYF	TGTGCCAGCAGCTTTTTTGGGGGGACAGGGGGCGCCTACGAGCAGTACTTC
TRBD1	TRBV19	NA	14	TRBJ2-5	CASSRQGAGETQYF	TGTGCCAGTAGTAGACAGGGGGCCGGGGAGACCCAGTACTTC
TRBD1	TRBV6-5	NA	13	TRBJ1-4	CATKDRVYEKLFF	TGTGCCACTAAGGACAGGGTTTATGAAAAACTGTTTTTT
NA	TRBV4-1	NA	15	TRBJ2-7	CASSQAARDIYEQYF	TGCGCCAGCAGCCAAGCAGCCCGGGACATCTACGAGCAGTACTTC
NA	TRBV10-3	NA	13	TRBJ2-3	CAITGQDTDTQYF	TGTGCCATCACGGGACAAGACACAGATACGCAGTATTTT